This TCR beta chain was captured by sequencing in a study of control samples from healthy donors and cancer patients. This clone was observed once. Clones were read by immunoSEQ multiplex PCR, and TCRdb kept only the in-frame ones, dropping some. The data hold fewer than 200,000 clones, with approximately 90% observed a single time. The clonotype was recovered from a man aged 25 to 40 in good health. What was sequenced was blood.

For the CDR3, the DNA is TGTGCCAGCAGCCATGGACAGCCCTATGGCTACACCTTC. Translated: CASSHGQPYGYTF. The chain couples TRBV3-1 (or the pseudogene TRBV3-2) to TRBJ1-2; a possible D gene is TRBD1 (6 bases). Trimming stripped 3 bases from V and 4 bases from J, with 9 bases between. This CDR3 contains 13 residues. Germline assignment: CDR1 LGHDT and CDR2 YNNKEL (reference sequence).